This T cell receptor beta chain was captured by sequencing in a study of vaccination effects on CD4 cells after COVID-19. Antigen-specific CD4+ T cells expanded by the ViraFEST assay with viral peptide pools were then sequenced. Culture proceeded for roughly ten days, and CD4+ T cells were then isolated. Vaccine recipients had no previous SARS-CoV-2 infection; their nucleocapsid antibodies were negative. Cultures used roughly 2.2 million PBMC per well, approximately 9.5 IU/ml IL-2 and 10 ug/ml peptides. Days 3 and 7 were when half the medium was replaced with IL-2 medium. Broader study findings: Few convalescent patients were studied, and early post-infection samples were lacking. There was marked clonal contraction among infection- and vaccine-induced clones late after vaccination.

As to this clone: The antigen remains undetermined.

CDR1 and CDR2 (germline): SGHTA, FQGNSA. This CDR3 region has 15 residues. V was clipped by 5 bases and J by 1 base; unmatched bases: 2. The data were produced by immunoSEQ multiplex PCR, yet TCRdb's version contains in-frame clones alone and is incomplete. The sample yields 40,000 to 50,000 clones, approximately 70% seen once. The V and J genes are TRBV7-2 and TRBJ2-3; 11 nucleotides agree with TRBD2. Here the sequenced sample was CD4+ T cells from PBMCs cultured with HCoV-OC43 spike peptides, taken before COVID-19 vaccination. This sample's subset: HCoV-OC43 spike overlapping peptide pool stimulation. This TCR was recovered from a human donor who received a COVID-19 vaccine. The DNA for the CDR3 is TGTGCCAGCAGCCCGACTAGCGGGGGCACAGATACGCAGTATTTT. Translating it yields CASSPTSGGTDTQYF.